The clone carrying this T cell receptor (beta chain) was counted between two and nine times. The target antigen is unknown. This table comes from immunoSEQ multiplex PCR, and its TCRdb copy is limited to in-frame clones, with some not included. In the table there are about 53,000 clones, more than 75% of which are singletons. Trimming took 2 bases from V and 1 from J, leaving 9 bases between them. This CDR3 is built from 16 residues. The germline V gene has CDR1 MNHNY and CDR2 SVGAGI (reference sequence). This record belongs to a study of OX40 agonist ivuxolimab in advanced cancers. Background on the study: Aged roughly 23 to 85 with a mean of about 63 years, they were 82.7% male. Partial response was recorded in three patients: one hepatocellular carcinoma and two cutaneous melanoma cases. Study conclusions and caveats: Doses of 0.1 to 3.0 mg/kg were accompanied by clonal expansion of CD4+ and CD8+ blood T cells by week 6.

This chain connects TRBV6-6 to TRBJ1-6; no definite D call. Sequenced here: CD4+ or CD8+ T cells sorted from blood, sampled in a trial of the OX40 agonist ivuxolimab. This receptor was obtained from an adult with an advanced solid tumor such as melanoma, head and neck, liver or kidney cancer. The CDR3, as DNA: TGTGCCAGCAGTTACCGCGGGAGGTCCTATAATTCACCCCTCCACTTT. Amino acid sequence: CASSYRGRSYNSPLHF.